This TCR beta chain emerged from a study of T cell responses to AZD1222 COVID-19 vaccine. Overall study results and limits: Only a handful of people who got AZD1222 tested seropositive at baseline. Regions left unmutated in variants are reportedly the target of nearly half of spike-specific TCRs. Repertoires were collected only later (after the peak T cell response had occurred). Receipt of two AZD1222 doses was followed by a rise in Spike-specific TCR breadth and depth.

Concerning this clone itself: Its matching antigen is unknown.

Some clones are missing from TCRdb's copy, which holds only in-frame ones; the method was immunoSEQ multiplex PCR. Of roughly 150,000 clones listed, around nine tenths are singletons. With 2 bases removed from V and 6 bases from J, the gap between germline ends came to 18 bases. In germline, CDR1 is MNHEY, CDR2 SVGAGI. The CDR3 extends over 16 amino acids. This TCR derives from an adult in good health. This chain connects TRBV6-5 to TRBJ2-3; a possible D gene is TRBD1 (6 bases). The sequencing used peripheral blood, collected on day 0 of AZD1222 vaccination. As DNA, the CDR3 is TGTGCCAGCAGTTACGTGGGCAGGGGCAGAAGGGATACGCAGTATTTT. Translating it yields CASSYVGRGRRDTQYF.